This T cell receptor (beta chain) was captured in a study of blood T cell repertoires in COVID-19. In the study overall: The analysed material was cDNA or gDNA that came from T cells, B-cell-depleted T cells, or PBMCs.

V was trimmed by 6 bases and J by 0 bases, leaving 17 bases between them. Germline CDR1 reads MGHDK; CDR2 reads SYGVNS. This CDR3 contains 16 residues. Authors' methods: Estimation of nucleated cell counts was performed using reference gene primer amplification. Sequencing was performed with immunoSEQ multiplex PCR; in TCRdb, only in-frame clones are kept and a portion is missing. V and J calls plus clone size are reproduced from that table; the DNA served to infer D and trimming. This table has about 160,000 clones, 84% appearing once. V gene TRBV25-1 combines with J gene TRBJ2-5; tentative D call: TRBD1 (6 bases). Sequenced material: PBMCs or T cells enriched from blood (not recorded which). This TCR was sampled from a man aged 45 to 65 who had recovered from COVID-19. CDR3 sequence: CASRGKGQLNQETQYF. CDR3 in DNA: TGTGCCAGCAGGGGGAAAGGACAGTTAAACCAAGAGACCCAGTACTTC.